What follows are 11 T cell receptor beta chains derived from one specimen sequenced in a study of cytomegalovirus exposure and HLA in healthy donors. Primers for the PCR totalled 60 Vbeta and 13 Jbeta. Sequencing was performed with immunoSEQ multiplex PCR; in TCRdb, only in-frame clones are kept and a portion is missing. The sample lists hundreds of thousands of clones, around 83% occurring once. Sequencing was done on a sample of PBMCs. These receptors came from a girl between 5 and 17 years old in good health and CMV-seronegative.

CDR3: CASGFGSGGEQFF. In nucleotides, the CDR3 is TGTGCTAGTGGTTTTGGTTCGGGGGGTGAGCAGTTCTTC. The V gene is TRBV12-5, the J gene TRBJ2-1; 7 bases match TRBD2. The V gene end was trimmed by 3 bases and the J gene end by 9 bases; junction bases not matched to a gene: 5. Germline-derived CDR1 and CDR2 are LGHNT and FRNRAP. The CDR3 length is 13 residues.

This clone has a handful of counts. The chain joins TRBV19 to TRBJ2-6; D unresolved. Trimming removed 6 bases from V and 1 base from J, with 16 bases in between. CDR1 is LNHDA, CDR2 SQIVND, per germline (reference sequence). There are 17 residues in the CDR3. The CDR3 DNA reads TGTGCCAGTAGAGTTCACGAACAATCTTCTGGGGCCAACGTCCTGACTTTC. Encoded protein: CASRVHEQSSGANVLTF.

V is TRBV7-3 and J is TRBJ2-1, with TRBD2 matching 12 bases. Trimming removed 2 bases from V and 7 bases from J; junction bases left unmatched: 3. The CDR3 loop spans 15 amino acids. Germline V gene sequence: CDR1 SGHTA, CDR2 FQGTGA. The CDR3 loop reads CASSLLTSGGNEQFF. CDR3 coding DNA: TGTGCCAGCAGCTTATTAACTAGCGGGGGGAATGAGCAGTTCTTC.

This chain joins TRBV18 and TRBJ2-1; 11 positions agree with TRBD2. The CDR3 has 19 amino acids. Trimming took 3 bases from V and 0 from J; bases not matched to a gene: 10. Looked up from germline, CDR1 is KGHSH and CDR2 is LQKENI. DNA for the CDR3: TGTGCCAGCTCACCTGGGACTAGCGGAGCACTGAGCTCCTACAATGAGCAGTTCTTC. It yields the protein CASSPGTSGALSSYNEQFF.

The chain joins TRBV15 to TRBJ2-7, with TRBD2 matching 13 bases. The germline V gene has CDR1 LNHNV and CDR2 YYDKDF (reference sequence). V lost 0 bases and J lost 2; bases outside the gene matches: 19. The CDR3 loop spans 22 amino acids. The CDR3 DNA follows: TGTGCCACCAGCAGAGATTTCCAGGGGGCCTTCGGGACTAGCGGGGCGGCCTACGAGCAGTACTTC. Its translation is CATSRDFQGAFGTSGAAYEQYF. Variable domain in full (rest from reference TRBV15 and TRBJ2-7): DAMVIQNPRYQVTQFGKPVTLSCSQTLNHNVMYWYQQKSSQAPKLLFHYYDKDFNNEADTPDNFQSRRPNTSFCFLDIRSPGLGDTAMYLCATSRDFQGAFGTSGAAYEQYFGPGTRLTVT.

This rearrangement joins TRBV2 to TRBJ1-4; 7 nucleotides align to TRBD1. Germline CDR1 and CDR2: SNHLY and FYNNEI. CDR3 size: 17 residues. Trimming at V came to 6 bases and at J to 8 bases, leaving 18 bases not matched to a gene. The CDR3 DNA reads as TGTGCCAGCAGGAGTACCAACCCCCGACAGGGAATGGAAAAACTGTTTTTT. Protein: CASRSTNPRQGMEKLFF.

This chain connects TRBV5-1 to TRBJ1-2; D may be TRBD1 (5 bases). V was clipped by 2 bases and J by 10 bases, with 12 bases between them. This CDR3 comprises 12 residues. Looked up from germline, CDR1 is SGHRS and CDR2 is YFSETQ. CDR3 sequence: CASSFQGEAYTF. The CDR3 nucleotides are TGCGCCAGCAGCTTCCAGGGCGAGGCCTACACCTTC.

The CDR3 region has the DNA TGTGCCAGCAGCTTTGACAGTAATGTAAACTATGGCTACACCTTC. Protein product: CASSFDSNVNYGYTF. The chain combines TRBV6-5 with TRBJ1-2; perhaps TRBD1 as D (5 bases). Trimming took off 6 bases at V and 2 bases at J, with 16 bases between the two ends. Germline values: CDR1 MNHEY, CDR2 SVGAGI. There are 15 residues in the CDR3.

This chain uses TRBV19 with TRBJ1-2; 9 positions match TRBD1. The V segment lost 4 bases and the J segment 13 bases; nucleotides outside the gene matches: 10. The CDR3 has 13 residues. Germline V gene sequence: CDR1 LNHDA, CDR2 SQIVND (reference sequence). The CDR3 loop is CASSTQGQGPSTF. The DNA for the CDR3 is TGTGCCAGTAGTACGCAAGGACAGGGGCCCTCCACCTTC.

The chain carries TRBV5-1 and TRBJ2-2; maybe TRBD1 (5 bases). The CDR3 extends over 14 amino acids. Germline values: CDR1 SGHRS, CDR2 YFSETQ. V lost 0 bases, J lost 3 bases, and 6 bases lay in between. The CDR3 DNA is TGCGCCAGCAGCTTGGAGGGGCACACCGGGGAGCTGTTTTTT. This codes for CASSLEGHTGELFF. The whole variable domain, remainder taken from reference TRBV5-1 and TRBJ2-2, is KAGVTQTPRYLIKTRGQQVTLSCSPISGHRSVSWYQQTPGQGLQFLFEYFSETQRNKGNFPGRFSGRQFSNSRSEMNVSTLELGDSALYLCASSLEGHTGELFFGEGSRLTVL.

The rearrangement links TRBV5-4 to TRBJ2-3; D is perhaps TRBD2 (5 bases). The CDR3 is 15 residues long. The germline CDR1 and CDR2 sequences are SGHNT and YYREEE (reference sequence). The V gene lost 4 bases and the J gene lost 1 base, with 13 bases spanning the gap. The CDR3 reads CASSPAGRGTDTQYF. The DNA of the CDR3 is TGTGCCAGCAGCCCGGCGGGTAGGGGCACAGATACGCAGTATTTT.